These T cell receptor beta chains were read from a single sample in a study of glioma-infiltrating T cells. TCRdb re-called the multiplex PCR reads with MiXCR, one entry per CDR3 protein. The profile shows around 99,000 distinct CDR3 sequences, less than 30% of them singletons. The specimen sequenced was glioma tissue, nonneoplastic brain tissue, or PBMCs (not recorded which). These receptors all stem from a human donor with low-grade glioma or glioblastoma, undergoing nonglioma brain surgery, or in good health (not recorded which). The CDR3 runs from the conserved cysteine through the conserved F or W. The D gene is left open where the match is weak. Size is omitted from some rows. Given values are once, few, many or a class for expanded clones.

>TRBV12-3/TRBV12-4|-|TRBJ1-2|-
TGTGCCAGCACCAACCGGGGGACCTATGGCTACACCTTC
CASTNRGTYGYTF
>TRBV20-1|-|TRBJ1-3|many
TGCAGTGCCCGCGACAGCGGCTCTGGAAACACCATATATTTT
CSARDSGSGNTIYF
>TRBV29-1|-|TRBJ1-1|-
TGCAGCGTTCACCCGGGCCCATCCAACACTGAAGCTTTCTTT
CSVHPGPSNTEAFF
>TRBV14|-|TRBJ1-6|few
TGTGCCAGCAGCCGGGACGTTTATAATTCACCCCTCCACTTT
CASSRDVYNSPLHF
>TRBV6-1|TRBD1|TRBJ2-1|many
TGTGCCAGCACCAAGGGGACAGTTAAGTTCGGTGAGCAGTTCTTC
CASTKGTVKFGEQFF
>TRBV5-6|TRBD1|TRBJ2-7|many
TGTGCCAGCAGCTTTCCCGGGACAGGGGCCTACGAGCAGTACTTC
CASSFPGTGAYEQYF
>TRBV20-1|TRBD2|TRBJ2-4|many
TGCAGTGCTTCAAGCGGGATCCTAGCCAAAAACATTCAGTACTTC
CSASSGILAKNIQYF
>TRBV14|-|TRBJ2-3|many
TGTGCCAGCAGCCAAGAATGGCTAGCGCGCGGCACAGATACGCAGTATTTT
CASSQEWLARGTDTQYF
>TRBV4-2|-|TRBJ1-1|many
TGTGCCAGCAGCCAAGACTCCGGGGCGAACACTGAAGCTTTCTTT
CASSQDSGANTEAFF
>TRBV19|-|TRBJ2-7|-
TGTGCCAGTAGTGGGCAGGTGGCGGGAGAGCAGTACTTC
CASSGQVAGEQYF